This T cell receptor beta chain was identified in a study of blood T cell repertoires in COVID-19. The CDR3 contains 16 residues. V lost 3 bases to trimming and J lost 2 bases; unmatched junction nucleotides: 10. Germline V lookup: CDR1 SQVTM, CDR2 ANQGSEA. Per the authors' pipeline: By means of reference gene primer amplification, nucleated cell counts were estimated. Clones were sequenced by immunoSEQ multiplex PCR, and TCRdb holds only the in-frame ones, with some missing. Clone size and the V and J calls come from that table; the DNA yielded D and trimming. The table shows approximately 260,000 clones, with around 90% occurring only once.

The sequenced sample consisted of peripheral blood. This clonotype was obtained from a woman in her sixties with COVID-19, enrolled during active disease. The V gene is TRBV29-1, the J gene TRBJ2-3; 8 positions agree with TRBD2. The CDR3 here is CSVEFAGGHHTDTQYF. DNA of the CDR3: TGCAGCGTTGAGTTTGCGGGGGGCCACCACACAGATACGCAGTATTTT.